Listed below are T cell receptor beta chains from one sample, sequenced in a study of response to subunit inactivated influenza vaccine. TCRdb fed the RT-PCR reads into MiXCR, producing one record per CDR3 protein. The sample holds around 570,000 distinct CDR3 sequences, over 9% seen once. The data also belong to a second study, concerning T cells expressing NK-cell markers.

The sample consisted of PBMCs from blood, taken on the day of vaccination. The source is a man aged 50-60 years who received an inactivated influenza vaccine. Both conserved end residues are part of each CDR3. D genes are given only for firm matches. For some rows the clone size is stated as once, few or many, or as a class when expanded; others skip it.

clone size	V gene	J gene	D gene	CDR3 protein	CDR3 DNA
NA	TRBV20-1	TRBJ2-1	TRBD2	CSASSRLAGGNNEQFF	TGCAGTGCTAGCAGCCGACTAGCGGGAGGAAACAATGAGCAGTTCTTC
many	TRBV12-3/TRBV12-4	TRBJ2-7	NA	CASSKTGSYEQYF	TGTGCCAGCAGCAAAACAGGGAGCTACGAGCAGTACTTC
NA	TRBV9	TRBJ2-2	TRBD1	CASSVGGQGDAGELFF	TGTGCCAGCAGCGTAGGTGGACAGGGTGACGCCGGGGAGCTGTTTTTT
many	TRBV29-1	TRBJ2-1	TRBD2	CSVELSGRPSYNEQFF	TGCAGCGTTGAGCTTAGCGGGAGGCCATCCTACAATGAGCAGTTCTTC
few	TRBV7-9	TRBJ2-4	TRBD1	CASSSPRTGLAKNIQYF	TGTGCCAGCAGCTCCCCCAGGACAGGACTAGCCAAAAACATTCAGTACTTC
few	TRBV12-3/TRBV12-4	TRBJ2-7	TRBD2	CASSRTRLHREQYF	TGTGCCAGCAGCCGGACTAGGCTCCATAGGGAGCAGTACTTC
NA	TRBV7-6	TRBJ2-1	NA	CASSLELWGPGSYNEQFF	TGTGCCAGCAGCTTAGAGCTTTGGGGGCCTGGCTCCTACAATGAGCAGTTCTTC
few	TRBV24-1	TRBJ2-5	NA	CATSDSGLETQYF	TGTGCCACCAGTGATTCAGGCTTAGAGACCCAGTACTTC
many	TRBV20-1	TRBJ2-6	NA	CSASQGLGTGANVLTF	TGCAGTGCTAGTCAAGGGCTAGGGACTGGGGCCAACGTCCTGACTTTC
few	TRBV24-1	TRBJ2-1	NA	CATSPSGSKDEQFF	TGTGCCACCAGTCCCTCGGGCAGTAAAGATGAGCAGTTCTTC
NA	TRBV12-3/TRBV12-4	TRBJ1-5	NA	CASSPQGLEQPQHF	TGTGCCAGCAGCCCTCAGGGTCTTGAGCAGCCCCAGCATTTT
NA	TRBV12-3/TRBV12-4	TRBJ2-5	NA	CASSLATGSETQYF	TGTGCCAGCAGTTTAGCGACGGGGTCAGAGACCCAGTACTTC
NA	TRBV4-2	TRBJ2-2	TRBD2	CASSQVVGRGSTGELFF	TGTGCCAGCAGCCAAGTTGTCGGGAGGGGTTCCACCGGGGAGCTGTTTTTT
few	TRBV20-1	TRBJ2-3	NA	CSARPTVLYTDTQYF	TGCAGTGCTAGGCCTACAGTTTTGTACACAGATACGCAGTATTTT
NA	TRBV18	TRBJ2-3	TRBD2	CASSPRSSGWSDTQYF	TGTGCCAGCTCACCACGTTCTAGCGGGTGGTCAGATACGCAGTATTTT
NA	TRBV7-2	TRBJ2-3	NA	CASSLKQSTDTQYF	TGTGCCAGCAGCTTAAAACAGAGCACAGATACGCAGTATTTT
NA	TRBV4-2	TRBJ2-4	TRBD1	CASSTGTGRYIQYF	TGTGCCAGCAGCACTGGGACAGGGAGGTACATTCAGTACTTC
NA	TRBV29-1	TRBJ2-7	NA	CSVGVGISYEQYF	TGCAGCGTTGGAGTTGGGATCTCCTACGAGCAGTACTTC
NA	TRBV5-1	TRBJ1-5	NA	CASRGDNNQPQHF	TGCGCCAGCAGGGGAGACAACAATCAGCCCCAGCATTTT
once	TRBV18	TRBJ2-5	NA	CASSLGIRPLEKETQYF	TGTGCCAGCTCTCTCGGGATTCGACCGCTGGAAAAAGAGACCCAGTACTTC
few	TRBV9	TRBJ2-1	NA	CASSVDPLSYNEQFF	TGTGCCAGCAGCGTAGATCCACTTTCCTACAATGAGCAGTTCTTC
many	TRBV7-8	TRBJ2-3	NA	CASAREVNADTQYF	TGTGCCAGCGCAAGGGAGGTTAACGCAGATACGCAGTATTTT
NA	TRBV6-2/TRBV6-3	TRBJ2-5	TRBD1	CASSYWTGEFQETQYF	TGTGCCAGCAGTTACTGGACAGGGGAGTTTCAAGAGACCCAGTACTTC
many	TRBV20-1	TRBJ2-4	NA	CSAHLKDIQYF	TGCAGTGCTCACCTCAAGGACATTCAGTACTTC
NA	TRBV4-3	TRBJ2-7	TRBD1	CASSQEYGTDYYEQYF	TGCGCCAGCAGCCAAGAATACGGGACAGACTACTACGAGCAGTACTTC
NA	TRBV10-3	TRBJ2-1	TRBD2	CAIRGTSGGFNEQFF	TGTGCCATCAGGGGGACTAGCGGGGGGTTCAATGAGCAGTTCTTC
NA	TRBV7-6	TRBJ2-7	NA	CASSSISGGAPKRQYF	TGTGCCAGCAGCTCCATTAGCGGAGGGGCCCCTAAGCGCCAGTACTTC
few	TRBV12-3/TRBV12-4	TRBJ2-1	TRBD1	CASSSRTGTNEQFF	TGTGCCAGCAGTTCCCGGACAGGAACTAATGAGCAGTTCTTC
NA	TRBV12-3/TRBV12-4	TRBJ2-6	NA	CASSRVGANVLTF	TGTGCCAGCAGCCGGGTTGGGGCCAACGTCCTGACTTTC
NA	TRBV7-2	TRBJ1-4	TRBD1	CASSSQPGQGEKLFF	TGTGCCAGCAGCTCCCAACCGGGACAGGGTGAAAAACTGTTTTTT
NA	TRBV18	TRBJ2-1	NA	CASSRLRVDEQFF	TGTGCCAGCTCACGACTCAGGGTGGATGAGCAGTTCTTC
few	TRBV28	TRBJ1-5	TRBD1	CASSYPTRQGGGPQHF	TGTGCCAGCAGTTACCCGACCCGACAGGGTGGAGGACCCCAGCATTTT
NA	TRBV14	TRBJ2-1	NA	CASSPFGSDNEQFF	TGTGCCAGCAGCCCCTTCGGGAGTGACAATGAGCAGTTCTTC
NA	TRBV6-5	TRBJ2-1	NA	CASSYSRGGGSYNEQFF	TGTGCCAGCAGTTACTCGAGAGGCGGAGGATCCTACAATGAGCAGTTCTTC
many	TRBV7-9	TRBJ2-5	NA	CASSLGFEETQYF	TGTGCCAGCAGCTTAGGGTTCGAAGAGACCCAGTACTTC
few	TRBV2	TRBJ2-3	NA	CASSLTGTLTSTDTQYF	TGTGCCAGCAGCCTTACCGGGACCCTAACTAGCACAGATACGCAGTATTTT
NA	TRBV5-1	TRBJ1-2	NA	CASSQNGGYTF	TGCGCCAGCAGCCAAAATGGGGGCTACACCTTC
few	TRBV28	TRBJ1-1	NA	CASSMSLSGTVFTEAFF	TGTGCCAGCAGTATGTCCTTATCAGGGACGGTGTTCACTGAAGCTTTCTTT
NA	TRBV18	TRBJ1-1	TRBD1	CASSPIPGQGGTEAFF	TGTGCCAGCTCACCGATTCCGGGACAGGGGGGAACTGAAGCTTTCTTT
few	TRBV4-2	TRBJ2-7	TRBD1	CASSQDVGQGISYEQYF	TGTGCCAGCAGCCAAGACGTGGGACAGGGTATCTCCTACGAGCAGTACTTC
NA	TRBV6-2/TRBV6-3	TRBJ2-7	NA	CASSYSSLEQYF	TGTGCCAGCAGTTACTCTTCCCTCGAGCAGTACTTC
NA	TRBV11-2	TRBJ1-5	NA	CASSLDRINQPQHF	TGTGCCAGCAGCTTAGACAGGATCAATCAGCCCCAGCATTTT
NA	TRBV27	TRBJ2-3	TRBD2	CASSLSASGGTDTQYF	TGTGCCAGCAGTTTATCGGCTAGCGGGGGCACAGATACGCAGTATTTT
many	TRBV20-1	TRBJ2-1	TRBD2	CSPRSPGGRGEQFF	TGCAGTCCCAGGAGCCCGGGGGGACGGGGTGAGCAGTTCTTC
once	TRBV25-1	TRBJ2-7	NA	CASSENWPSPYEQYF	TGTGCCAGCAGTGAAAATTGGCCAAGTCCCTACGAGCAGTACTTC
few	TRBV3-1	TRBJ2-2	TRBD2	CASSHVREAQNTGELFF	TGTGCCAGCAGCCATGTGCGGGAGGCCCAGAACACCGGGGAGCTGTTTTTT
few	TRBV7-3	TRBJ2-2	NA	CASSDGGPGELFF	TGTGCCAGCAGCGACGGGGGGCCCGGGGAGCTGTTTTTT
many	TRBV28	TRBJ2-5	TRBD2	CASSAVGTSGGAFRETQYF	TGTGCCAGCAGTGCGGTCGGGACTAGCGGGGGGGCATTTAGAGAGACCCAGTACTTC
NA	TRBV7-8	TRBJ2-7	TRBD1	CASSFPGTGGTEYFWEQYF	TGTGCCAGCAGCTTTCCGGGGACAGGGGGCACCGAATATTTTTGGGAGCAGTACTTC
NA	TRBV20-1	TRBJ2-1	NA	CSAGGSVSNEQFF	TGCAGTGCCGGGGGCAGTGTTAGCAATGAGCAGTTCTTC
NA	TRBV29-1	TRBJ2-1	TRBD2	CSVERLREARNNEQFF	TGCAGCGTTGAAAGGCTTCGGGAGGCCAGAAACAATGAGCAGTTCTTC
many	TRBV21-1	TRBJ2-3	NA	CASSTPGTSSSTDTQYF	TGTGCCAGCAGCACCCCCGGGACTAGCAGTAGCACAGATACGCAGTATTTT
NA	TRBV27	TRBJ2-3	NA	CASSPGLGRESTDTQYF	TGTGCCAGCAGTCCAGGGTTAGGGCGCGAGTCCACAGATACGCAGTATTTT
NA	TRBV3-1	TRBJ2-2	NA	CASSIRTHNTGELFF	TGTGCCAGCAGCATACGTACCCATAACACCGGGGAGCTGTTTTTT
NA	TRBV20-1	TRBJ1-6	TRBD1	CSASFSGQGSSPLHF	TGCAGTGCTAGTTTTTCGGGACAGGGAAGTTCACCCCTCCACTTT